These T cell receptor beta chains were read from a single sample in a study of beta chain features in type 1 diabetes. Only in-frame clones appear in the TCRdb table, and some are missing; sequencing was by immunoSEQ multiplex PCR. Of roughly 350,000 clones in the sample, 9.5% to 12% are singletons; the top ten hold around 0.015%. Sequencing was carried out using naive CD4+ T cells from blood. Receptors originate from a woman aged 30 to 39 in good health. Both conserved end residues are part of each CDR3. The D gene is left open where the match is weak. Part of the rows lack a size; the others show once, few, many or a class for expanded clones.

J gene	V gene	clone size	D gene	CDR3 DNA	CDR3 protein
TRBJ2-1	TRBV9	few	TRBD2	TGTGCCAGCAGCGGCAGCGGGAGCTCCTACAATGAGCAGTTCTTC	CASSGSGSSYNEQFF
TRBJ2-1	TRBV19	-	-	TGTGCCAGTAGCGGACATTTCGGCTCCTACAATGAGCAGTTCTTC	CASSGHFGSYNEQFF
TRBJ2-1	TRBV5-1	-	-	TGCGCCAGCAGCCAGGGTCGAACCGTCAACAATGAGCAGTTCTTC	CASSQGRTVNNEQFF
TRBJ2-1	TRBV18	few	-	TGTGCCAGCTCACCACAGAGGGGGTCCTCCTACAATGAGCAGTTCTTC	CASSPQRGSSYNEQFF
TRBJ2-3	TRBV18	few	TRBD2	TGTGCCAGCTCACTTACTAGCGGGAGGGCCTCAGATACGCAGTATTTT	CASSLTSGRASDTQYF
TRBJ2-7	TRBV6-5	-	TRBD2	TGTGCCAGCAGTTACCGACTAGCGGGGATGAACTACGAGCAGTACTTC	CASSYRLAGMNYEQYF
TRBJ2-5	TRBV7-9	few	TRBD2	TGTGCCAGCAGCTTAGCGCCCCTCTCCGTAGCGGGGGCCGGGTTCTCCCAGTACTTC	CASSLAPLSVAGAGFSQYF
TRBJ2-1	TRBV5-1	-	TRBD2	TGCGCCAGCAGCTTGGTGGGCGGGAGGGGTTACAATGAGCAGTTCTTC	CASSLVGGRGYNEQFF
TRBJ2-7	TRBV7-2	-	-	TGTGCCAGCAGCTTACTCGGTCTAGTCGACTACGAGCAGTACTTC	CASSLLGLVDYEQYF
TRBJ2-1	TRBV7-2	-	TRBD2	TGTGCCAGCAGCCTGGGACTAGCGGGAGAATCTGAGCAGTTCTTC	CASSLGLAGESEQFF
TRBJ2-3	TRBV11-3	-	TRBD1	TGTGCCAGCAGCTTAGGAAAACAGGGGGCCGCAGATACGCAGTATTTT	CASSLGKQGAADTQYF
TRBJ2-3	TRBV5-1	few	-	TGCGCCAGCAGCTTGGGGGTTGACAGCTTCACAGATACGCAGTATTTT	CASSLGVDSFTDTQYF
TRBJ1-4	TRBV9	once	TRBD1	TGTGCCAGCAGCCAGGACAGGGGGACATCTAATGAAAAACTGTTTTTT	CASSQDRGTSNEKLFF
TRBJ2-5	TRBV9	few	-	TGTGCCAGCAGCCTGAGTACCCAAGAGACCCAGTACTTC	CASSLSTQETQYF
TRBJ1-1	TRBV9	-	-	TGTGCCAGCAGCGTAACCGGGGTCGGATCAACTGAAGCTTTCTTT	CASSVTGVGSTEAFF
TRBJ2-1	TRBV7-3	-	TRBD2	TGTGCCAGCAGCCCGGAGGCGGGAGGATACAATGAGCAGTTCTTC	CASSPEAGGYNEQFF
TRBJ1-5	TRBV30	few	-	TGTGCCTGGACCCACCACCGGACTGATAGCAATCAGCCCCAGCATTTT	CAWTHHRTDSNQPQHF
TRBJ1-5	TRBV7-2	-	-	TGTGCCAGCAGCTTAGTAGGCAATCAGCCCCAGCATTTT	CASSLVGNQPQHF
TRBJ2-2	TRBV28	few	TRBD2	TGTGCCAGCAGTCGCTTAGCGGGAGTCACCGGGGAGCTGTTTTTT	CASSRLAGVTGELFF
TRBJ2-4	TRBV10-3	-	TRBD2	TGTGCCATCAGTGAAGGGGCCACGGGGGGAAACATTCAGTACTTC	CAISEGATGGNIQYF
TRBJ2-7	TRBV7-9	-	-	TGTGCCAGCAGCTTAGGAACAGGGAACTACGAGCAGTACTTC	CASSLGTGNYEQYF
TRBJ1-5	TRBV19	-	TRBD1	TGTGCCAGTAGTGCTGACAGGGGTGGCAATCAGCCCCAGCATTTT	CASSADRGGNQPQHF
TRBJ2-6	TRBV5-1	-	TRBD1	TGCGCCAGCAGCCGGACAGGGGGATCAGGGGCCAACGTCCTGACTTTC	CASSRTGGSGANVLTF
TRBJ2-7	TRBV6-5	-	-	TGTGCCAGCAGACGCGGGACCATGGGCTACGAGCAGTACTTC	CASRRGTMGYEQYF
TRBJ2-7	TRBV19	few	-	TGTGCCAGTAGCAAGACGGGAGCCCCAAGGGACGAGCAGTACTTC	CASSKTGAPRDEQYF
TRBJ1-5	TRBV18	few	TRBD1	TGTGCCAGCTCCTTGGGACAGCGACAGCCCCAGCATTTT	CASSLGQRQPQHF
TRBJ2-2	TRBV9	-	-	TGTGCCAGCAGCGTAGAGGCTTCGGTAAGGGGCCGGGAGCTGTTTTTT	CASSVEASVRGRELFF
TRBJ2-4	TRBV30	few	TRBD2	TGTGCCTGGAGTGGGGGGGGAGGGGACATTCAGTACTTC	CAWSGGGGDIQYF
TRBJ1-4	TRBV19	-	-	TGTGCCAGTACCTCATCCACCTCGAGGCTGTTTTTT	CASTSSTSRLFF
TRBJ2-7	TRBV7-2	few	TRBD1	TGTGCCAGCAGCTCCCGGAGGACAGGGGTATACGAGCAGTACTTC	CASSSRRTGVYEQYF
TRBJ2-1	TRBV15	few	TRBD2	TGTGCCACCAGCAGAGATGGGGGGACTAGCGGGAGCCCCGGCAATGAGCAGTTCTTC	CATSRDGGTSGSPGNEQFF
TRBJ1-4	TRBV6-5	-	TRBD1	TGTGCCAGCAGTTCGCGGGGGACAGGGGTGGCTGAAAAACTGTTTTTT	CASSSRGTGVAEKLFF
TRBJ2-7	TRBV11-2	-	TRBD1	TGTGCCAGCAGCTTCCGGACAGGAAAGCAGTACTTC	CASSFRTGKQYF
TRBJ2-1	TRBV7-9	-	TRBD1	TGTGCCAGCAGCTTAGGTACAGGGGGCAGGATCTACAATGAGCAGTTCTTC	CASSLGTGGRIYNEQFF
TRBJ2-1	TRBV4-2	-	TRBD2	TGTGCCAGCAGCCAAATCCTGGCGGGAGGGCACAATGAGCAGTTCTTC	CASSQILAGGHNEQFF
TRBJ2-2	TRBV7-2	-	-	TGTGCCAGCAGCTTAGGCGGGGTCGGGACCGGGGAGCTGTTTTTT	CASSLGGVGTGELFF
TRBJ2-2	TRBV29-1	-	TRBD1	TGCAGCGTGGCCGGGACAGGTTTCACCGGGGAGCTGTTTTTT	CSVAGTGFTGELFF
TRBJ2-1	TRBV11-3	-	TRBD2	TGTGCCAGCAGCTCCAGCGGGAGGGGGTACAATGAGCAGTTCTTC	CASSSSGRGYNEQFF
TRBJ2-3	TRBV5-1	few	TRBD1	TGCGCCAGCAGCTTGGGGACAGGGATCGATACGCAGTATTTT	CASSLGTGIDTQYF
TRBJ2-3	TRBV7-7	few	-	TGTGCTAGCAGCTTAGGCGAGGGCAGGTCAGATACGCAGTATTTT	CASSLGEGRSDTQYF
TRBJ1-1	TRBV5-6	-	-	TGTGCCAGCAGCATCAGGGGTGGAACTGAAGCTTTCTTT	CASSIRGGTEAFF
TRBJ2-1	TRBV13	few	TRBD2	TGTGCCAGCAGCACCCGCGGTGCGGGAGGGCCACAAGAGCAGTTCTTC	CASSTRGAGGPQEQFF
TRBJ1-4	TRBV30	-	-	TGTGCCTGGAGTCTACTTAATGAAAAACTGTTTTTT	CAWSLLNEKLFF
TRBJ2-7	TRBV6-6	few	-	TGTGCCAGCAGTTACGGAGGGCACCCACACCCTGGGGAGCAGTACTTC	CASSYGGHPHPGEQYF